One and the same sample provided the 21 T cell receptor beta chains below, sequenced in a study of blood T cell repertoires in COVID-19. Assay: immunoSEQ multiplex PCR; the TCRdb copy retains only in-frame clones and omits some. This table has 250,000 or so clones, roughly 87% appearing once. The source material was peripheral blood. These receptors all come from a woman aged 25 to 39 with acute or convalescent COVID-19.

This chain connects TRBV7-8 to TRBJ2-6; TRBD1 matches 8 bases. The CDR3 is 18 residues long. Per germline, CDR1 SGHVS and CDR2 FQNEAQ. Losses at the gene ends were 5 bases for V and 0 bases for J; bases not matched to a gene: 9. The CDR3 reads CASSPRTGLSSGANVLTF. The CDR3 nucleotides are TGTGCCAGCAGCCCGAGGACAGGGTTGAGCTCTGGGGCCAACGTCCTGACTTTC.

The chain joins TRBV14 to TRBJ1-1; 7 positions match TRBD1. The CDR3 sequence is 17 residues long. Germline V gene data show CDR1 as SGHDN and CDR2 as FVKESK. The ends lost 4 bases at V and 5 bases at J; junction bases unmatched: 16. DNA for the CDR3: TGTGCCAGCAGCCCAAACGCGGACGAGGGGGCGGGAACTGAAGCTTTCTTT. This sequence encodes CASSPNADEGAGTEAFF.

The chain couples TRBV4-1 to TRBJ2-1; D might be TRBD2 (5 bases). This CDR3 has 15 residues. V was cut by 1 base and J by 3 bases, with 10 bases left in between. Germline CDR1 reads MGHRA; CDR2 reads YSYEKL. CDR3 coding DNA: TGCGCCAGCAGCCAAGCGGAGGACGACTACAATGAGCAGTTCTTC. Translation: CASSQAEDDYNEQFF.

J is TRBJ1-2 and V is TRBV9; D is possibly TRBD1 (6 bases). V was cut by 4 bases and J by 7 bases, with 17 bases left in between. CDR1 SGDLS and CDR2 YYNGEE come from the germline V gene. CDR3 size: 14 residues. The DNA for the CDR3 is TGTGCCAGCAGCCTGACAGGCAGACGTAGTGGCTACACCTTC. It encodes CASSLTGRRSGYTF.

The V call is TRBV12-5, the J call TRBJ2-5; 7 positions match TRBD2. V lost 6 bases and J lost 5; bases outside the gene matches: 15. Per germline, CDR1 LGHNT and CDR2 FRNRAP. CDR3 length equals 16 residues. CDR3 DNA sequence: TGTGCTAGTGGCCCGAATTTGGGGGGGTCGGCGGAGACCCAGTACTTC. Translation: CASGPNLGGSAETQYF.

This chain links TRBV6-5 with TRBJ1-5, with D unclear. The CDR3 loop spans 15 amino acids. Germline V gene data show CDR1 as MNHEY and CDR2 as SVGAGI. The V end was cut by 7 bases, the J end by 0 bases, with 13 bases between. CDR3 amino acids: CASKPGSLSNQPQHF. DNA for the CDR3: TGTGCCAGCAAACCGGGAAGCCTTAGCAATCAGCCCCAGCATTTT.

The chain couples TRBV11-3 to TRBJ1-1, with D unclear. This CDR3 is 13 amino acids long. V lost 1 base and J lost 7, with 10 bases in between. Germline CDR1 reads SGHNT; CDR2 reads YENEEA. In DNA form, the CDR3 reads TGTGCCAGCAGCTTAGGTCCACCGGGTGAAGCTTTCTTT. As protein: CASSLGPPGEAFF.

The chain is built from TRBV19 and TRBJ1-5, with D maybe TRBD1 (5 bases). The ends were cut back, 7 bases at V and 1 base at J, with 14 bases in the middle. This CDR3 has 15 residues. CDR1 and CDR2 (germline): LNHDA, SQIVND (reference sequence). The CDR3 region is CASKGASVSNQPQHF. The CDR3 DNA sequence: TGTGCCAGTAAAGGGGCTTCCGTGAGCAATCAGCCCCAGCATTTT. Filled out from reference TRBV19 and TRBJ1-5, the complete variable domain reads DGGITQSPKYLFRKEGQNVTLSCEQNLNHDAMYWYRQDPGQGLRLIYYSQIVNDFQKGDIAEGYSVSREKKESFPLTVTSAQKNPTAFYLCASKGASVSNQPQHFGDGTRLSIL.

CDR3 in amino acids: CASSAVEEKLFF. DNA for the CDR3: TGTGCCAGCAGCGCAGTGGAGGAAAAACTGTTTTTT. The chain has TRBV9 and TRBJ1-4; D unclear. Trimming took 3 bases from V and 8 from J, leaving 8 bases between them. The germline V gene encodes CDR1 SGDLS and CDR2 YYNGEE. CDR3 length: 12 residues. Combining the CDR3 with reference TRBV9 and TRBJ1-4 gives the whole variable domain DSGVTQTPKHLITATGQRVTLRCSPRSGDLSVYWYQQSLDQGLQFLIQYYNGEERAKGNILERFSAQQFPDLHSELNLSSLELGDSALYFCASSAVEEKLFFGSGTQLSVL.

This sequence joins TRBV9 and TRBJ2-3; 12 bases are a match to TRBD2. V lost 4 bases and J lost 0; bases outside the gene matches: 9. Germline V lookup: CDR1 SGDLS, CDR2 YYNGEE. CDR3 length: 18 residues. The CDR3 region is CASSPRLAGGPSTDTQYF. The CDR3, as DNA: TGTGCCAGCAGCCCCCGTCTAGCGGGAGGGCCGAGCACAGATACGCAGTATTTT. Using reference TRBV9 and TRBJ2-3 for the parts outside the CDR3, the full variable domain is DSGVTQTPKHLITATGQRVTLRCSPRSGDLSVYWYQQSLDQGLQFLIQYYNGEERAKGNILERFSAQQFPDLHSELNLSSLELGDSALYFCASSPRLAGGPSTDTQYFGPGTRLTVL.

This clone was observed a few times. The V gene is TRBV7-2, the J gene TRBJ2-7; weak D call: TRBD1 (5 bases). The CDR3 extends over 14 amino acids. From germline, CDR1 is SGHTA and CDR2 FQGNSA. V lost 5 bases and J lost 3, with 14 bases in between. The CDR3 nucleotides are TGTGCCAGCAGCCCCGCCGACAGTTACTACGAGCAGTACTTC. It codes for CASSPADSYYEQYF.

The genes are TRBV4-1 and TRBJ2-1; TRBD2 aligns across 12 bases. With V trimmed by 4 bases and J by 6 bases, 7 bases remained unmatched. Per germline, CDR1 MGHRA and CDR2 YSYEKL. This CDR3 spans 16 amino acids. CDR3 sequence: CASSPQLAGGGNEQFF. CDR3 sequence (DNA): TGCGCCAGCAGCCCACAACTAGCGGGAGGCGGCAATGAGCAGTTCTTC.

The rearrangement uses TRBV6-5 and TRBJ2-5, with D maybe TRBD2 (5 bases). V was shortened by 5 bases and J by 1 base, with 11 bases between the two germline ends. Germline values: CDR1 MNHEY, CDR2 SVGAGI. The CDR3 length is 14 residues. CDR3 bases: TGTGCCAGCAGTCCCCGCGGGCTCCAAGAGACCCAGTACTTC. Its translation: CASSPRGLQETQYF.

The CDR3 DNA follows: TGTGCCTGGAGTGTACGAGGGGGGGGCGAGCAGTACTTC. It translates to CAWSVRGGGEQYF. The genes are TRBV30 and TRBJ2-7; D is perhaps TRBD2 (7 bases). Germline V lookup: CDR1 GTSNPN, CDR2 SVGIG (reference sequence). The CDR3 consists of 13 residues. Trimming took 0 bases from V and 6 from J, leaving 12 bases between them.

CDR3 residues: CASSLGTPRGGNTIYF. CDR3 nucleotide sequence: TGTGCCAGCAGCTTAGGCACCCCTCGGGGGGGAAACACCATATATTTT. V usage is TRBV11-2 and J usage is TRBJ1-3, with TRBD1 as a possible D gene (5 bases). Trimming took off 1 base at V and 4 bases at J, with 14 bases between the two ends. The CDR3 runs to 16 residues. CDR1 is SGHAT and CDR2 is FQNNGV in the germline V gene. Full variable domain (remainder filled in from reference TRBV11-2 and TRBJ1-3): EAGVAQSPRYKIIEKRQSVAFWCNPISGHATLYWYQQILGQGPKLLIQFQNNGVVDDSQLPKDRFSAERLKGVDSTLKIQPAKLEDSAVYLCASSLGTPRGGNTIYFGEGSWLTVV.

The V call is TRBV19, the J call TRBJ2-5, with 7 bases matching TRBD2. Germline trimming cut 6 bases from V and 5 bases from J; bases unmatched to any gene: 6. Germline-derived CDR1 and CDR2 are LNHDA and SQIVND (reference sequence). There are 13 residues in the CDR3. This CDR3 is CASSRREFETQYF. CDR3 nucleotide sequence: TGTGCCAGTAGCCGGCGGGAGTTCGAGACCCAGTACTTC.

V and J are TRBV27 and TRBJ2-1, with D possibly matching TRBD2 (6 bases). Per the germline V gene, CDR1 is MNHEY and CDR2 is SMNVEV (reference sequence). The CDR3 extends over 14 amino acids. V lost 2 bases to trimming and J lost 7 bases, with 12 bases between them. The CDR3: CASSLGGTENEQFF. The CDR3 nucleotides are TGTGCCAGCAGTTTAGGCGGGACGGAGAATGAGCAGTTCTTC.

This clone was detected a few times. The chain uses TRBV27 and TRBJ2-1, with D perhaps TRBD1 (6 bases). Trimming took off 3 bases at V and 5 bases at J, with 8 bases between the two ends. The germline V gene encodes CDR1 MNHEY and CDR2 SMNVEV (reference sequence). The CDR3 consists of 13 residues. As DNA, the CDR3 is TGTGCCAGCAGTTTTGGACAGAACAATGAGCAGTTCTTC. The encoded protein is CASSFGQNNEQFF.

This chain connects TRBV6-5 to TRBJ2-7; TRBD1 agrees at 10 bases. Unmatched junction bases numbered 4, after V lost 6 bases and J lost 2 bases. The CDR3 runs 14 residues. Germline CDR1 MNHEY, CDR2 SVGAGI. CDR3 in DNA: TGTGCCAGCAGCGCCGGGACAGGGGCCTACGAGCAGTACTTC. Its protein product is CASSAGTGAYEQYF.

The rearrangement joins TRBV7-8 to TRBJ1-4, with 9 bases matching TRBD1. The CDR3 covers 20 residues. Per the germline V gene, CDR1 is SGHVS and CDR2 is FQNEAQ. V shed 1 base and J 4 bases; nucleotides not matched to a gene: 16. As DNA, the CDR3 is TGTGCCAGCAGCTTAGTAGTGAGGGACAGGGTCAGTCGGGGTAATGAAAAACTGTTTTTT. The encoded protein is CASSLVVRDRVSRGNEKLFF. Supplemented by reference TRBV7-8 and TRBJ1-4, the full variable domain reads GAGVSQSPRYKVAKRGQDVALRCDPISGHVSLFWYQQALGQGPEFLTYFQNEAQLDKSGLPSDRFFAERPEGSVSTLKIQRTQQEDSAVYLCASSLVVRDRVSRGNEKLFFGSGTQLSVL.

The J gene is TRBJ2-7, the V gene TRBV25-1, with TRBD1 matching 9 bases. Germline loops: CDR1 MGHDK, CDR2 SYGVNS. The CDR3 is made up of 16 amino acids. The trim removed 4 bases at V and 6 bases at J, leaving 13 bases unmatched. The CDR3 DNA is TGTGCCAGCAGTGGACCGGGACAGGGAGTAGTAGGCGAGCAGTACTTC. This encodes CASSGPGQGVVGEQYF.